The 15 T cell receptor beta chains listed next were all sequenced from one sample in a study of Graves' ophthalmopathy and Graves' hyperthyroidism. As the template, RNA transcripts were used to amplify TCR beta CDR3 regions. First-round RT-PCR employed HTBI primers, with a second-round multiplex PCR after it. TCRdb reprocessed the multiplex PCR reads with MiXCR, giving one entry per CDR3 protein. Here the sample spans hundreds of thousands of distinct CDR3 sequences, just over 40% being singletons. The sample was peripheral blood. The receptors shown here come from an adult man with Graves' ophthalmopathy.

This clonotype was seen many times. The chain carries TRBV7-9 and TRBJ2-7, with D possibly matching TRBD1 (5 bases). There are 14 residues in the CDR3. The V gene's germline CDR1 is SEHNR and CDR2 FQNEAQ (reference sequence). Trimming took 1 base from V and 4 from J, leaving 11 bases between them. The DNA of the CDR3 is TGTGCCAGCAGCTTAGAGTCCAGGGTGTACGAGCAGTACTTC. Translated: CASSLESRVYEQYF.

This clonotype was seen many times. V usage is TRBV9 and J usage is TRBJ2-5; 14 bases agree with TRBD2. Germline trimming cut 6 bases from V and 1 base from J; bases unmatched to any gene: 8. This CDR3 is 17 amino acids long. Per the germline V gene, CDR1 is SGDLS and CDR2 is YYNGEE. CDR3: CASNRAGTSGSQETQYF. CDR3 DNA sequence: TGTGCCAGCAACCGCGCCGGGACTAGCGGGAGCCAAGAGACCCAGTACTTC.

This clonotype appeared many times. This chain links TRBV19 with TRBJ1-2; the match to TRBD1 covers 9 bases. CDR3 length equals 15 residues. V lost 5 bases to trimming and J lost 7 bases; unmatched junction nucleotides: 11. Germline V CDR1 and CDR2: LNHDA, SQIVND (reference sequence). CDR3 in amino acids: CASSAGTGGAGGYTF. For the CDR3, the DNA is TGTGCCAGTAGTGCCGGCACAGGGGGCGCGGGTGGCTACACCTTC.

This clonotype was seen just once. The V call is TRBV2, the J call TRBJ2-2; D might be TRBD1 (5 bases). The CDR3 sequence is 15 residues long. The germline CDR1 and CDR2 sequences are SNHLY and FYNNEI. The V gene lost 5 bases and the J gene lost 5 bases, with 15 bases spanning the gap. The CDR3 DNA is TGTGCCAGCAGTTACCCCAGGGATTTTACCGGGGAGCTGTTTTTT. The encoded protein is CASSYPRDFTGELFF.

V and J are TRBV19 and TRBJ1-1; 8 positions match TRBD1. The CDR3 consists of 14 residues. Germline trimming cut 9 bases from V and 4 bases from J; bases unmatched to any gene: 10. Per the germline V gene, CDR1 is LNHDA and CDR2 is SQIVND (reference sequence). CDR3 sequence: CASSQTGAGTEAFF. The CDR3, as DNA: TGTGCCAGCAGCCAGACAGGGGCCGGCACTGAAGCTTTCTTT.

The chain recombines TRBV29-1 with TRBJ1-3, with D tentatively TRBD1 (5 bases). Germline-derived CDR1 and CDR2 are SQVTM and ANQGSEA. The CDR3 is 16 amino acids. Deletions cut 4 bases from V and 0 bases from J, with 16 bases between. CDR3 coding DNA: TGCAGCGTTGTGACGGTCCAGGGTATCTCTGGAAACACCATATATTTT. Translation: CSVVTVQGISGNTIYF.

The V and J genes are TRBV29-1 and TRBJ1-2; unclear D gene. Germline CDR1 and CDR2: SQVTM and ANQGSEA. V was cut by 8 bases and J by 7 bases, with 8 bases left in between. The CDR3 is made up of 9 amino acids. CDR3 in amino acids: CSLGSGYTF. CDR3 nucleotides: TGCAGCTTAGGAAGTGGCTACACCTTC.

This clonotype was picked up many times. The CDR3 spells CASSVGQPIYTF. CDR3 DNA: TGTGCCAGCAGCGTGGGACAGCCAATCTACACCTTC. This chain links TRBV7-9 with TRBJ1-2; 7 bases are shared with TRBD1. Germline CDR1 is SEHNR and CDR2 is FQNEAQ (reference sequence). The V gene end was trimmed by 5 bases and the J gene end by 10 bases; junction bases not matched to a gene: 7. The CDR3 spans 12 residues.

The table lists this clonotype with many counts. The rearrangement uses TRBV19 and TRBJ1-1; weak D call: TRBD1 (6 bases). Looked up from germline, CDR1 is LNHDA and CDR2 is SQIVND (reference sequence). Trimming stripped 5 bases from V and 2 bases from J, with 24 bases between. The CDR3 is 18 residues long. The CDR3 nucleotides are TGTGCCAGTAGTTCACCCGGACAGATTGGGAGGGCCAACACTGAAGCTTTCTTT. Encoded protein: CASSSPGQIGRANTEAFF.

The DNA of the CDR3 is TGTGCCAGTAGTATTACACCGGGACAGGGCACCGGGGAGCTGTTTTTT. Amino acid sequence: CASSITPGQGTGELFF. This rearrangement joins TRBV19 to TRBJ2-2, with 9 bases fitting TRBD1. This CDR3 is 16 amino acids long. V was pared by 3 bases and J by 4 bases, with 6 bases of the junction left unmatched. Germline V gene data show CDR1 as LNHDA and CDR2 as SQIVND (reference sequence).

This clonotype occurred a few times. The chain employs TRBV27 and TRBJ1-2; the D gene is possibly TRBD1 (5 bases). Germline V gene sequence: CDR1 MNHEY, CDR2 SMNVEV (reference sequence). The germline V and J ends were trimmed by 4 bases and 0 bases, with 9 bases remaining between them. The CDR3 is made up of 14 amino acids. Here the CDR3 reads CASSWDRANYGYTF. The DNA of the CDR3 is TGTGCCAGCAGTTGGGACCGAGCTAACTATGGCTACACCTTC.

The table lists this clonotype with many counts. CDR3 amino acids: CSVEDKSGTSPAHQQYF. Here the CDR3 DNA reads TGCAGCGTTGAAGATAAGTCCGGGACATCCCCCGCGCATCAGCAGTACTTC. The V call is TRBV29-1, the J call TRBJ2-7, with a possible D match to TRBD1 (6 bases). V shed 0 bases and J shed 8 bases, with 26 bases lying between them. The CDR3 covers 17 residues. Per germline, CDR1 SQVTM and CDR2 ANQGSEA.

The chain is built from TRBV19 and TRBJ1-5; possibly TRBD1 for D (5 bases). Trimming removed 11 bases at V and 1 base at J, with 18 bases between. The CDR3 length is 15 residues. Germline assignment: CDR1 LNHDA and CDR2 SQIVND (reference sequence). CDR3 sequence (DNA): TGTGCCTGGAGTGTTGGGGCCCTGAGCAATCAGCCCCAGCATTTT. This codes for CAWSVGALSNQPQHF.

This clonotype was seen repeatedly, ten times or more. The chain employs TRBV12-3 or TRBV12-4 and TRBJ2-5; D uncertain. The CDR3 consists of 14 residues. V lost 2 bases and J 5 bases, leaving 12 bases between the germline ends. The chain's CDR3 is CASSLSLGAETQYF. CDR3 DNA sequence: TGTGCCAGCAGTTTATCCCTAGGCGCGGAGACCCAGTACTTC.

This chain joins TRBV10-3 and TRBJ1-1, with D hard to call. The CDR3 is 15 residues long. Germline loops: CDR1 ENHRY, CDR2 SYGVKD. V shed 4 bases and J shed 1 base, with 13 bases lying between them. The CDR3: CAISARGPPNTEAFF. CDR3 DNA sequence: TGTGCCATCAGTGCTAGAGGGCCACCGAACACTGAAGCTTTCTTT.